A selection of T cell receptor beta chains follows, all from one sample in a study of blood T cell repertoires in COVID-19. Method: immunoSEQ multiplex PCR; TCRdb's copy keeps in-frame clones and lacks some. The sample lists around 56,000 clones, 70% to 90% occurring once. The sample consisted of peripheral blood. The receptors stem from a man aged 55 to 69 with acute or convalescent COVID-19. The CDR3 runs from the conserved cysteine through the conserved F or W. A D gene is named only where the DNA matches it firmly. Rows may omit the clone size; those that give it use once, few, many or a size class.

J gene	clone size	D gene	V gene	CDR3 protein	CDR3 DNA
TRBJ1-1	many	-	TRBV9	CASSAGTPNTEAFF	TGTGCCAGCAGCGCCGGGACACCTAACACTGAAGCTTTCTTT
TRBJ1-5	few	-	TRBV19	CASTRTVTVNQPQHF	TGTGCCAGTACGCGCACCGTTACGGTTAATCAGCCCCAGCATTTT
TRBJ2-5	-	TRBD1	TRBV6-5	CASRRQGDRAETQYF	TGTGCCAGCAGACGACAGGGGGACCGGGCGGAGACCCAGTACTTC
TRBJ2-3	-	TRBD2	TRBV28	CASSPLSSSGGTDTQYF	TGTGCCAGCAGCCCTCTCTCTTCTAGCGGGGGCACAGATACGCAGTATTTT
TRBJ1-1	-	-	TRBV18	CASSPIRGNTEAFF	TGTGCCAGCTCTCCTATCCGGGGGAACACTGAAGCTTTCTTT
TRBJ2-3	-	TRBD2	TRBV5-4	CASSAGAVTDTQYF	TGTGCCAGCTCAGCGGGGGCAGTCACAGATACGCAGTATTTT
TRBJ1-6	few	TRBD1	TRBV6-5	CASKGTDNSPLHF	TGTGCCAGCAAAGGGACAGACAATTCACCCCTCCACTTT
TRBJ2-3	few	-	TRBV19	CASSRKGSTDTQYF	TGTGCCAGTAGTAGGAAGGGGAGCACAGATACGCAGTATTTT
TRBJ2-2	once	-	TRBV7-2	CASTLRTGELFF	TGTGCCAGCACCCTCCGCACCGGGGAGCTGTTTTTT
TRBJ2-3	once	-	TRBV4-1	CASSQDFGGRPDTQYF	TGCGCCAGCAGCCAAGATTTCGGGGGGCGTCCAGATACGCAGTATTTT
TRBJ1-1	once	-	TRBV5-1	CASSLGVGSGTEAFF	TGCGCCAGCAGCTTGGGGGTGGGTTCGGGCACTGAAGCTTTCTTT
TRBJ1-1	medium-sized	-	TRBV5-1	CASSGLVNTEAFF	TGCGCCAGCAGTGGCCTCGTAAACACTGAAGCTTTCTTT
TRBJ2-5	once	-	TRBV30	CAWSIREWRETQYF	TGTGCCTGGAGTATCAGGGAATGGCGGGAGACCCAGTACTTC
TRBJ1-5	-	-	TRBV24-1	CATSDLPGQPQHF	TGTGCCACCAGTGATTTACCGGGGCAGCCCCAGCATTTT
TRBJ2-2	-	-	TRBV12-3/TRBV12-4	CALRGGGAGELFF	TGTGCCCTCCGAGGGGGGGGTGCCGGGGAGCTGTTTTTT
TRBJ2-7	-	TRBD2	TRBV3-1/TRBV3-2	CASSQEGLAGGMEQYF	TGTGCCAGCAGCCAGGAAGGACTAGCGGGGGGTATGGAGCAGTACTTC
TRBJ2-1	-	TRBD2	TRBV5-1	CASSSGWAGDVRRDNEQFF	TGCGCCAGCAGCTCCGGGTGGGCGGGGGATGTAAGGCGAGACAATGAGCAGTTCTTC
TRBJ1-5	large	-	TRBV6-1	CASSEMGRDKIQHF	TGTGCCAGCAGTGAAATGGGGAGGGATAAGATCCAGCATTTT
TRBJ1-1	-	TRBD1	TRBV11-2	CASSIQGARAFF	TGTGCCAGCAGCATCCAGGGGGCAAGAGCTTTCTTT
TRBJ2-3	-	TRBD2	TRBV9	CASSVTSGDSTDTQYF	TGTGCCAGCAGCGTGACTAGCGGGGACAGCACAGATACGCAGTATTTT
TRBJ2-5	once	-	TRBV5-4	CASSLRGAETQYF	TGTGCCAGCAGCTTGCGGGGGGCAGAGACCCAGTACTTC
TRBJ2-1	-	TRBD2	TRBV7-9	CASRAGLAASSYNEQFF	TGTGCCAGCAGGGCGGGACTAGCGGCTAGCTCCTACAATGAGCAGTTCTTC
TRBJ2-5	-	TRBD2	TRBV9	CASSPLLGGGAETQYF	TGTGCCAGCAGCCCCCTTTTGGGGGGAGGGGCCGAGACCCAGTACTTC
TRBJ2-7	-	TRBD2	TRBV4-2	CASSQVERGGDEQYF	TGTGCCAGCAGCCAAGTTGAGCGGGGGGGCGACGAGCAGTACTTC
TRBJ1-6	few	TRBD1	TRBV9	CASSSSTGFNSPLHF	TGTGCCAGCAGCTCCTCGACAGGGTTCAATTCACCCCTCCACTTT
TRBJ2-6	-	-	TRBV5-4	CASSLGGSGANVLTF	TGTGCCAGCAGCTTGGGAGGCTCTGGGGCCAACGTCCTGACTTTC
TRBJ1-2	-	-	TRBV7-2	CASSLDVLEYYGYTF	TGTGCCAGCAGCTTAGATGTGTTGGAGTACTATGGCTACACCTTC
TRBJ2-2	once	TRBD1	TRBV7-3	CASSLGAGGTGELFF	TGTGCCAGCAGCTTAGGAGCAGGGGGTACCGGGGAGCTGTTTTTT
TRBJ2-3	few	-	TRBV19	CASRVSLSSTDTQYF	TGTGCCAGCCGGGTCAGTTTATCTAGCACAGATACGCAGTATTTT
TRBJ2-5	-	TRBD1	TRBV19	CASSQGAGGETQYF	TGTGCCAGTAGCCAAGGGGCAGGGGGCGAGACCCAGTACTTC
TRBJ1-6	-	-	TRBV28	CASNFPVRDIKSYNSPLHF	TGTGCCAGCAATTTTCCCGTGAGGGACATAAAATCCTATAATTCACCCCTCCACTTT
TRBJ2-7	-	TRBD2	TRBV2	CASSDGRGDYEQYF	TGTGCCAGCAGTGATGGTCGGGGGGATTACGAGCAGTACTTC
TRBJ2-1	-	TRBD1	TRBV5-4	CASSLADREREQFF	TGTGCCAGCAGCTTGGCTGACAGGGAGAGGGAGCAGTTCTTC
TRBJ1-6	-	-	TRBV2	CASRELTQANSPLHF	TGTGCCAGCAGAGAACTCACACAGGCTAATTCACCCCTCCACTTT
TRBJ1-4	-	-	TRBV2	CASSGSSTNEKLFF	TGTGCCAGCAGTGGGAGTTCGACTAATGAAAAACTGTTTTTT
TRBJ2-3	-	TRBD2	TRBV18	CASSPPNGGAGTDTQYF	TGTGCCAGCTCACCACCGAACGGGGGGGCCGGCACAGATACGCAGTATTTT
TRBJ1-4	few	-	TRBV7-9	CASSIRRGANEKLFF	TGTGCCAGCAGCATCCGGAGGGGAGCTAATGAAAAACTGTTTTTT
TRBJ2-5	-	-	TRBV18	CASSPIRVWETQYF	TGTGCCAGCTCACCTATCAGGGTCTGGGAGACCCAGTACTTC
TRBJ2-3	once	TRBD2	TRBV27	CASGGITDTQYF	TGTGCCTCGGGGGGGATCACAGATACGCAGTATTTT
TRBJ1-1	few	TRBD1	TRBV6-4	CASRPETGGNTEAFF	TGTGCCAGCAGACCCGAGACAGGGGGTAACACTGAAGCTTTCTTT
TRBJ1-1	-	-	TRBV3-1/TRBV3-2	CASSQVGSKAFF	TGTGCCAGCAGCCAAGTGGGCAGCAAAGCTTTCTTT
TRBJ2-2	-	-	TRBV10-2	CASREGSSNTGELFF	TGCGCCAGCCGAGAGGGTAGTTCGAACACCGGGGAGCTGTTTTTT
TRBJ2-1	-	-	TRBV2	CASSEAVWGVEQFF	TGTGCCAGCAGTGAAGCAGTATGGGGGGTTGAGCAGTTCTTC
TRBJ2-2	-	TRBD2	TRBV11-3	CASSPGLAGNTGELFF	TGTGCCAGCAGCCCCGGACTAGCGGGGAACACCGGGGAGCTGTTTTTT
TRBJ2-2	-	-	TRBV15	CATTITGYSTGELFF	TGTGCCACCACCATCACAGGGTATAGCACCGGGGAGCTGTTTTTT
TRBJ2-1	-	TRBD1	TRBV28	CASSSTGQGFNEQFF	TGTGCCAGCAGCTCAACGGGACAGGGGTTCAATGAGCAGTTCTTC